This entry is about one T cell receptor (beta chain). Germline CDR1 reads SGDLS; CDR2 reads YYNGEE. The V and J ends lost 4 bases and 2 bases respectively, with 16 bases between them. This CDR3 contains 15 residues. This sample stems from a study of blood T cell repertoires in COVID-19. Study-level background: The United States, Italy and Spain provided the acute and convalescent COVID-19 samples. The cDNA or gDNA used as material had been derived from T cells, B-cell-depleted T cells, or PBMCs.

In the authors' methods: Estimates of nucleated cell counts were drawn from the amplification of reference gene primers. The method was immunoSEQ multiplex PCR; TCRdb's version includes in-frame clones alone and lacks a portion of them. Clone size and the V and J calls come from that table; the DNA yielded D and trimming. The table records some 120,000 clones, roughly 72% of them present only once. This receptor was obtained from a human donor in a cohort sampled during active COVID-19. This sequence joins TRBV9 and TRBJ2-7, with no clear D. The sequenced sample was peripheral blood. This CDR3 reads CASSTGSEATYEQYF. CDR3 nucleotides: TGTGCCAGCAGCACCGGGTCCGAGGCCACCTACGAGCAGTACTTC.